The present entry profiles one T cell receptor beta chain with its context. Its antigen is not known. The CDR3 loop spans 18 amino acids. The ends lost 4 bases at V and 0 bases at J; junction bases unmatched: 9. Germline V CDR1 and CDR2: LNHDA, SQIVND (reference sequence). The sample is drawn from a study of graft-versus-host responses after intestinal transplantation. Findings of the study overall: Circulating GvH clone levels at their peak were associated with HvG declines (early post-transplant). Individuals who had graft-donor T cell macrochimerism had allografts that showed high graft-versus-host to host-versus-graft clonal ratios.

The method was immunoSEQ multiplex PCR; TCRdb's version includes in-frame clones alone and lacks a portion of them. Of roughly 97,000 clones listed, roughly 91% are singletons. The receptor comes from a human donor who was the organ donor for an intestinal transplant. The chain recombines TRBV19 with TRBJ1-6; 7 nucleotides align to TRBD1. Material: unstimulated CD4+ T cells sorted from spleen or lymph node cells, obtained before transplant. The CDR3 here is CASSKGQDGSSYNSPLHF. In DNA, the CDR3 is TGTGCCAGTAGTAAAGGACAGGACGGCAGCTCCTATAATTCACCCCTCCACTTT.